This TCR beta chain was observed in a study of T cells in Graves' hyperthyroidism and ophthalmopathy. Lactation, pregnancy, other autoimmune disease or uncontrolled infection led to exclusion of patients. Diagnosing involved the use of clinical symptoms, serum thyroxine and TRAb, thyroid ultrasound and orbital computed tomography. Trimming removed 2 bases at V and 1 base at J, with 12 bases between. The germline V gene has CDR1 MGHDK and CDR2 SYGVNS. This CDR3 spans 17 amino acids. This clonotype was seen repeatedly, ten times or more. It was RNA transcripts that yielded the amplified TCR beta CDR3 regions. The TCR CDR3 was amplified in a first-round RT-PCR using the HTBI primer set. TCRdb re-called the multiplex PCR reads with MiXCR, one entry per CDR3 protein. The table lists 450,000 to 700,000 distinct CDR3 sequences, about 43% of them singletons.

The sequenced sample consisted of peripheral blood or thyroid tissue (not recorded which). The genes are TRBV25-1 and TRBJ2-6, with D perhaps matching TRBD1 or TRBD2 (5 bases each). This clonotype originated in an adult woman with Graves' disease, either hyperthyroidism or ophthalmopathy (not recorded which). The CDR3 DNA follows: TGTGCCAGCAGTGAAAAAAACTGGGGGTCTGGGGCCAACGTCCTGACTTTC. This gives the protein CASSEKNWGSGANVLTF.